This T cell receptor beta chain comes out of a study of cytotoxic CD8 clonotypes in ibrutinib-treated CLL. The assay was immunoSEQ multiplex PCR, and TCRdb's table has in-frame clones only and misses some. Of some 200,000 clones in the sample, 60% to 80% are singletons; the top ten hold about 6.2%. Germline CDR1 and CDR2: SGHTA and FQGNSA. This CDR3 has 14 residues. The V and J ends lost 5 bases and 4 bases, in that order; junction bases with no gene match: 4. The source is a human donor with chronic lymphocytic leukemia. Here the sequenced sample was PBMCs, taken after 12 months of ibrutinib treatment. The V gene is TRBV7-2, the J gene TRBJ1-4; 7 nucleotides line up with TRBD1. The CDR3 reads CASSQDRSNEKLFF. The DNA for the CDR3 is TGTGCCAGCAGCCAGGACAGGAGTAATGAAAAACTGTTTTTT.